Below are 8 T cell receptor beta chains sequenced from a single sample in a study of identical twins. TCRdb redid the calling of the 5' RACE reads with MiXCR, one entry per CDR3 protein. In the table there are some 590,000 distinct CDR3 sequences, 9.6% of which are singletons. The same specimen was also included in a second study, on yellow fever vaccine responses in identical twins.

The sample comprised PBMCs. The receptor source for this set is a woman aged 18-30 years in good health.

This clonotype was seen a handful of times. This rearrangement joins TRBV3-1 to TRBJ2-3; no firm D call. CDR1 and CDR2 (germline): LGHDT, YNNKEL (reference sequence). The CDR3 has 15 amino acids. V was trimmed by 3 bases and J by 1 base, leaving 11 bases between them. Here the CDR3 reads CASSHPSPRTDTQYF. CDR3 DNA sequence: TGTGCCAGCAGCCACCCGAGCCCTCGCACAGATACGCAGTATTTT.

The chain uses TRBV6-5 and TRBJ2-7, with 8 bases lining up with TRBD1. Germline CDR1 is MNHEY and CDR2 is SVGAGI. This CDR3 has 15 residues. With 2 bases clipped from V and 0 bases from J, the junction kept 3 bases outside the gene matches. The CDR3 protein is CASSYTGQDSYEQYF. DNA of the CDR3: TGTGCCAGCAGTTACACGGGACAGGACTCCTACGAGCAGTACTTC.

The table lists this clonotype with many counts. The CDR3 sequence: CSVTGPSGNTIYF. CDR3 bases: TGCAGCGTAACAGGGCCCTCTGGAAACACCATATATTTT. V and J are TRBV29-1 and TRBJ1-3; a possible D gene is TRBD1 (6 bases). The V and J ends lost 6 bases and 0 bases respectively, with 9 bases between them. The CDR3 runs 13 residues. CDR1 and CDR2 (germline): SQVTM, ANQGSEA.

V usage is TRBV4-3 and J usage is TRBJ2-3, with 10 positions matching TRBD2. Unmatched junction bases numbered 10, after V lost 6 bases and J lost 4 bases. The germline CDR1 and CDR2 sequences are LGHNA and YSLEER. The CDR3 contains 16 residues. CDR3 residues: CASSHSGRADADTQYF. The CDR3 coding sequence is TGCGCCAGCAGTCACAGCGGGAGGGCTGACGCAGATACGCAGTATTTT.

CDR3 sequence (DNA): TGTGCCAGCAGCAAGGTGGCCGGCGATATTTATACGCAGTATTTT. Amino acids: CASSKVAGDIYTQYF. This chain uses TRBV27 with TRBJ2-3; the D is unclear. The V gene's germline CDR1 is MNHEY and CDR2 SMNVEV (reference sequence). The ends were cut back, 6 bases at V and 7 bases at J, with 20 bases in the middle. The CDR3 runs to 15 residues.

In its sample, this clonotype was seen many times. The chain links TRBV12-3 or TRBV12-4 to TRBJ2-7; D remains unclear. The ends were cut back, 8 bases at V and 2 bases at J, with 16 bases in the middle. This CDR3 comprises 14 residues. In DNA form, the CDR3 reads TGTGCCAGCTGGCCCGGATTCAAAACCTACGAGCAGTACTTC. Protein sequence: CASWPGFKTYEQYF.

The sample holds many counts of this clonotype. DNA for the CDR3: TGCGCCAGCAGCTTGGGGGACACCTCCTACAATGAGCAGTTCTTC. Amino acids: CASSLGDTSYNEQFF. The gene calls are TRBV5-1 and TRBJ2-1; weak D call: TRBD1 (6 bases). Trimming cost V 0 bases and J 0 bases, with 7 bases left between them. This CDR3 spans 15 amino acids. The germline CDR1 and CDR2 sequences are SGHRS and YFSETQ.

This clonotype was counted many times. The CDR3 DNA reads as TGCGCCAGCAGCCCTGGACACGGTTTGTACAATGAGCAGTTCTTC. It codes for CASSPGHGLYNEQFF. The rearrangement links TRBV5-1 to TRBJ2-1; a possible D gene is TRBD1 (5 bases). Between the trimmed V and J ends, which lost 4 bases and 4 bases, there was a span of 15 bases. Germline V gene sequence: CDR1 SGHRS, CDR2 YFSETQ. The CDR3 contains 15 residues.